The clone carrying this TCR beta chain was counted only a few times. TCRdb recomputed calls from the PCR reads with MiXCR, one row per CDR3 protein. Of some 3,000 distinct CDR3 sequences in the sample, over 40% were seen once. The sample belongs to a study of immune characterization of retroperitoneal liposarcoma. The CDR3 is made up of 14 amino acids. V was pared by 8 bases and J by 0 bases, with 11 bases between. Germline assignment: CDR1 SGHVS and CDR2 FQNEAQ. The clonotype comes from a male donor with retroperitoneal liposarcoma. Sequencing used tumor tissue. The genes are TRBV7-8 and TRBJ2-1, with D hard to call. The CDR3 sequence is CASARRNSYNEQFF. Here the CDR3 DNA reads TGTGCCAGCGCTAGACGTAACTCCTACAATGAGCAGTTCTTC.